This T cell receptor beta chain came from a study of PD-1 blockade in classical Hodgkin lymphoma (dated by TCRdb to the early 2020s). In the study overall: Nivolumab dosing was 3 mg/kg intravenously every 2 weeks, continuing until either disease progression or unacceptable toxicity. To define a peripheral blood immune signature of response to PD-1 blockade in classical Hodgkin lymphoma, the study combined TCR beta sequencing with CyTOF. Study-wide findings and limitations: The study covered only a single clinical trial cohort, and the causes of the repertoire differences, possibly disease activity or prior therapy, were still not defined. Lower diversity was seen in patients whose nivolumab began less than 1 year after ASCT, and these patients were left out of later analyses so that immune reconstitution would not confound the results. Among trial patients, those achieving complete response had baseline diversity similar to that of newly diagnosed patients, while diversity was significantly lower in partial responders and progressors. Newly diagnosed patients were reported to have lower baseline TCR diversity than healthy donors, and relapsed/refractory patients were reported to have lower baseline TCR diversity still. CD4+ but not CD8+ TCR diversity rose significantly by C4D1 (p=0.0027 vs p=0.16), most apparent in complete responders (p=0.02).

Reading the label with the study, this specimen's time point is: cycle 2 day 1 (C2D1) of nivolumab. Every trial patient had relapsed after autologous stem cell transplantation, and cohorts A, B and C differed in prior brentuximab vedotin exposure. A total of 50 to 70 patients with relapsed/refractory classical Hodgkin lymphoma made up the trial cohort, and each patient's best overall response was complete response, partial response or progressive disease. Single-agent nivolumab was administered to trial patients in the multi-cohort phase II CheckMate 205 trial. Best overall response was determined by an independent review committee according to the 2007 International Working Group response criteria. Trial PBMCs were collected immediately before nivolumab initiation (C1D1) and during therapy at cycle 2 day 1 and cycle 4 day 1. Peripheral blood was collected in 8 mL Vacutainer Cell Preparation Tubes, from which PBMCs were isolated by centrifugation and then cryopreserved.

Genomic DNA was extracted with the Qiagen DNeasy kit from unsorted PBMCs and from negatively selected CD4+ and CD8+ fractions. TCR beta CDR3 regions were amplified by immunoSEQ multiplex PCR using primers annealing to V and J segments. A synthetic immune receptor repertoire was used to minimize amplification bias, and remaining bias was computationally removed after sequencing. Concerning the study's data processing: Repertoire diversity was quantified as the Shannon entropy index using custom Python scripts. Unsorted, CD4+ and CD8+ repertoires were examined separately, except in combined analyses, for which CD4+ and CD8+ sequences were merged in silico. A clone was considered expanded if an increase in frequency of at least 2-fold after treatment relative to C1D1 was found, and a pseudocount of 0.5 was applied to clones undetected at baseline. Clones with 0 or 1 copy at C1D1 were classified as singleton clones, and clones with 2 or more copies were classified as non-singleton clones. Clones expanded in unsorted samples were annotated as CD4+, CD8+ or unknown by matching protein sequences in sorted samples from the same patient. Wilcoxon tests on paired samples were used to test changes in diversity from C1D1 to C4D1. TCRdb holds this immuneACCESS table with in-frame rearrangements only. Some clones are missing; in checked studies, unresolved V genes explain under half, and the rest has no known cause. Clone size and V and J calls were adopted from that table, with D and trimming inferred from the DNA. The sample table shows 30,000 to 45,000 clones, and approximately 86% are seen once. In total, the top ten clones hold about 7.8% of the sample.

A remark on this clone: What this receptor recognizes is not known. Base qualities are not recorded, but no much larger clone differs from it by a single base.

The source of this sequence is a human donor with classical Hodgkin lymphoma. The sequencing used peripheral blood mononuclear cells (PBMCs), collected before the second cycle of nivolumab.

In nucleotides, the sequence is TGTGCCAGCAGCTTGGCCCCAGGGGGCAACACTGAAGCTTTCTTT. Its product reads: CASSLAPGGNTEAFF. The V gene is TRBV5-5 and the J gene is TRBJ1-1; a stretch of 8 junction bases matches TRBD1. Ends trimmed: V by 0 bases, J by 2 bases; bases unmatched to a gene: 3. CDR1 and CDR2, looked up from the germline V gene (reference sequence), are SGHKS and YYEKEE. The CDR3 contains 15 residues, cysteine and phenylalanine counted. The kept DNA is CDR3 alone, 45 bases in frame from the first base. This CDR3, with the reference TRBV5-5 and TRBJ1-1 proteins standing in past its ends, gives the full variable domain DAGVTQSPTHLIKTRGQQVTLRCSPISGHKSVSWYQQVLGQGPQFIFQYYEKEERGRGNFPDRFSARQFPNYSSELNVNALLLGDSALYLCASSLAPGGNTEAFFGQGTRLTVV.